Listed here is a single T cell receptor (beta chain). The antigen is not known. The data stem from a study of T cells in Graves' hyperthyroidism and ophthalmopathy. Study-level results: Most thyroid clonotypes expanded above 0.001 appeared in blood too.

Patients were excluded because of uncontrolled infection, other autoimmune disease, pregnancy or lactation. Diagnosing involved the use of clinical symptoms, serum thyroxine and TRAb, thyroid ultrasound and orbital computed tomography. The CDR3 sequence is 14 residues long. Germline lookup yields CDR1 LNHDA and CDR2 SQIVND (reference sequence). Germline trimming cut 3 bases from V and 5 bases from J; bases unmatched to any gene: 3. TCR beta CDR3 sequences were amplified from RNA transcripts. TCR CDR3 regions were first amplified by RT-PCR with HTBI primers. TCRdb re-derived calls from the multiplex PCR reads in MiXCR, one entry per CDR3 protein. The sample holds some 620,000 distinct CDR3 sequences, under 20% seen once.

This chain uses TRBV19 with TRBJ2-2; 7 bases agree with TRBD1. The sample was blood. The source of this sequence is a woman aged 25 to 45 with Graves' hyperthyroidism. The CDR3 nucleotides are TGTGCCAGTAGTATCCTACAGGGGACCGGGGAGCTGTTTTTT. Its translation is CASSILQGTGELFF.